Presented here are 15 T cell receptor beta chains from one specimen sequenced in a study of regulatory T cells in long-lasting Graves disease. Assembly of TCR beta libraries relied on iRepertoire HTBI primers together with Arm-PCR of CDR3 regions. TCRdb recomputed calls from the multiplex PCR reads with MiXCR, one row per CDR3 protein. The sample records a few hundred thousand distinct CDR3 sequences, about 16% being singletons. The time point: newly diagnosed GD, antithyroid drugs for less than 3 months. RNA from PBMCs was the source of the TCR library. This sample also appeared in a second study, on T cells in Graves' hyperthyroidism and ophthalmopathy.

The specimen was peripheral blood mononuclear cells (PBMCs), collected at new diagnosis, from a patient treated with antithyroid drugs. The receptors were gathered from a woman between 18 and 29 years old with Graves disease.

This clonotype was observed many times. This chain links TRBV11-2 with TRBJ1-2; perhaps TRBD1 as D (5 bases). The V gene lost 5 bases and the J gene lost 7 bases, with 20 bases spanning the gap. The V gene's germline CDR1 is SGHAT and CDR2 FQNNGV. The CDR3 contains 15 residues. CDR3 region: CASSAHKQVPSGYTF. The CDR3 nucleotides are TGTGCCAGCAGCGCCCACAAACAGGTCCCAAGTGGCTACACCTTC.

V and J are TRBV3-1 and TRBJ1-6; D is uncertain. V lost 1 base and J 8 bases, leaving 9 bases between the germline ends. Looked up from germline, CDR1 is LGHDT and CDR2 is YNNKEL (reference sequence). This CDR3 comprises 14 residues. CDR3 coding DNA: TGTGCCAGCAGCCAAGGTCCGGGTCATTCACCCCTCCACTTT. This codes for CASSQGPGHSPLHF.

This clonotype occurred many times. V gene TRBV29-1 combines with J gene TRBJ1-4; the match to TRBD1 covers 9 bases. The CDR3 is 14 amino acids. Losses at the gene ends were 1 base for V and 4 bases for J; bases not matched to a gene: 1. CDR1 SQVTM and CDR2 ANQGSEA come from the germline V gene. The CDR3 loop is CSVEGTGDNEKLFF. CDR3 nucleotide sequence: TGCAGCGTTGAAGGGACAGGGGATAATGAAAAACTGTTTTTT.

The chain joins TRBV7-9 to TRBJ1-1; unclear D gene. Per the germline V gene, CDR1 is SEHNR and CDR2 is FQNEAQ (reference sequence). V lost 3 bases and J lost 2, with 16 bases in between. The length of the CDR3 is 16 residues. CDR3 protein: CASSLSGVNPNTEAFF. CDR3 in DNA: TGTGCCAGCAGCTTGTCCGGGGTGAATCCCAACACTGAAGCTTTCTTT.

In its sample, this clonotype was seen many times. The CDR3 is CASSPSQNYGYTF. The DNA of the CDR3 is TGTGCCAGCAGCCCCAGTCAGAACTATGGCTACACCTTC. The rearrangement links TRBV3-1 to TRBJ1-2; D is unclear. Germline V gene sequence: CDR1 LGHDT, CDR2 YNNKEL (reference sequence). This CDR3 is 13 amino acids long. V gave up 4 bases and J gave up 2 bases, with 8 bases separating them.

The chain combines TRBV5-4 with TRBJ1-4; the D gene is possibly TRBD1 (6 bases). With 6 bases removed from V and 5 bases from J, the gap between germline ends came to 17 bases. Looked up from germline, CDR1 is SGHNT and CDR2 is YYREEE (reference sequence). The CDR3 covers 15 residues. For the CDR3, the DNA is TGTGCCAGCACCTTCAAGACAGGACGGAATGAAAAACTGTTTTTT. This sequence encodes CASTFKTGRNEKLFF.

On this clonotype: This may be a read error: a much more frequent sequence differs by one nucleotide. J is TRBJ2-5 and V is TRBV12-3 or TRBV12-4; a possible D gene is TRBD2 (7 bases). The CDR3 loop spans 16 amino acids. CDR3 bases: TGTGCCAGCAGTTTAGTGGCGGGGGCCCACCAAGAGACCCGGTACTTC. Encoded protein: CASSLVAGAHQETRYF.

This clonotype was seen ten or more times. CDR3: CASSPHRGPLYEQYF. The CDR3 DNA follows: TGTGCCAGCAGTCCTCACAGGGGGCCTCTATACGAGCAGTACTTC. V is TRBV2 and J is TRBJ2-7; TRBD1 matches 9 bases. From germline, CDR1 is SNHLY and CDR2 FYNNEI. The CDR3 runs to 15 residues. Trimming took 5 bases from V and 4 from J; bases not matched to a gene: 9.

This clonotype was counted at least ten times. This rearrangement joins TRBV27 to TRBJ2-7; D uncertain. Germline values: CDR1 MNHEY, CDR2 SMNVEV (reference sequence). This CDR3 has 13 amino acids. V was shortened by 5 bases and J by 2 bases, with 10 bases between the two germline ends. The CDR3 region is CASSTRRAYEQYF. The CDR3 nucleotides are TGTGCCAGCAGTACTCGCCGAGCCTACGAGCAGTACTTC.

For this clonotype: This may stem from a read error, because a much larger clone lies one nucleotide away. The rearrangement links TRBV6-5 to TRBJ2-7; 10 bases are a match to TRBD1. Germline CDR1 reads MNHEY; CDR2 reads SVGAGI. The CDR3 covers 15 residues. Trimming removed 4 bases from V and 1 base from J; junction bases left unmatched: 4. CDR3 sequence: CASSCSGQGSYEQYF. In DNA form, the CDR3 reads TGTGCCAGCAGTTGCTCGGGACAGGGGTCCTACGAGCAGTACTTC.

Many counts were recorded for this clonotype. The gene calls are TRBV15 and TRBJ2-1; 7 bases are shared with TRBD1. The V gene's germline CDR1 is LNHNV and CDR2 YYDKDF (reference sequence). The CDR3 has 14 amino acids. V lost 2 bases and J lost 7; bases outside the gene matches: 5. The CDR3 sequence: CATSRFGTANEQFF. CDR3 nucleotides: TGTGCCACCAGCAGATTCGGGACAGCTAATGAGCAGTTCTTC. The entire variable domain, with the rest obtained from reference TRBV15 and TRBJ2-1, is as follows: DAMVIQNPRYQVTQFGKPVTLSCSQTLNHNVMYWYQQKSSQAPKLLFHYYDKDFNNEADTPDNFQSRRPNTSFCFLDIRSPGLGDTAMYLCATSRFGTANEQFFGPGTRLTVL.

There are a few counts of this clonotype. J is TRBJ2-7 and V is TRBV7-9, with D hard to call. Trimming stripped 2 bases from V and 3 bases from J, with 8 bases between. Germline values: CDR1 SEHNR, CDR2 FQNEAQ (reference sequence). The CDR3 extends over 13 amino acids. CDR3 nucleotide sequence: TGTGCCAGCAGCTTAATCCACTACTACGAGCAGTACTTC. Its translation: CASSLIHYYEQYF. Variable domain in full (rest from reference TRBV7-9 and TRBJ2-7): DTGVSQNPRHKITKRGQNVTFRCDPISEHNRLYWYRQTLGQGPEFLTYFQNEAQLEKSRLLSDRFSAERPKGSFSTLEIQRTEQGDSAMYLCASSLIHYYEQYFGPGTRLTVT.

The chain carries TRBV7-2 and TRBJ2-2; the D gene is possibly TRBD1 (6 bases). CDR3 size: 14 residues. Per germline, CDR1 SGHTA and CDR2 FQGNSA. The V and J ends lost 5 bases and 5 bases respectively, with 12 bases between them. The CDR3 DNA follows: TGTGCCAGCAGCAACGAAACAGGGACCGGGGAGCTGTTTTTT. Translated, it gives CASSNETGTGELFF.

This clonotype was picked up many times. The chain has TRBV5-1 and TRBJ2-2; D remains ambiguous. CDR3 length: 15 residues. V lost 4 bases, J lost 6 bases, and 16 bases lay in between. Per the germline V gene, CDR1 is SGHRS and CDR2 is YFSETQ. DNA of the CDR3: TGCGCCAGCAGCCCCCCCGGGTCCCACGCCGGGGAGCTGTTTTTT. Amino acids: CASSPPGSHAGELFF.

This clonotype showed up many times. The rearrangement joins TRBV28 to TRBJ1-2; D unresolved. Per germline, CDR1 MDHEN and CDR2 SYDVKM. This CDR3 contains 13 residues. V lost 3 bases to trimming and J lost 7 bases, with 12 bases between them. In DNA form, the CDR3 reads TGTGCCAGCAGTTTGAGCAGGTCGGCTGGCTACACCTTC. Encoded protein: CASSLSRSAGYTF.